Reported below is one T cell receptor beta chain. This clonotype was observed at least ten times. The target of this receptor is not known. No base-level quality is on record; no much larger clone is a single base apart. Synthesis of TCR cDNA relied on 5'RACE template switching, a step that introduced a universal primer site along with unique molecular identifiers. Priming for cDNA synthesis came from both the TCR alpha and TCR beta constant segments. Library amplification used two PCR steps, and the second PCR step added sample barcodes and sequencing adapters. Libraries were sequenced on Illumina HiSeq 2500 (2x100 bp) or NovaSeq (2x150 bp). The study's own analysis went as follows. Demultiplexing of reads and collapsing into UMI consensus sequences were performed with MIGEC, and V(D)J alignment was carried out with MiXCR. Using edgeR on replicate PBMC samples, clonotypes were called vaccine-responding if FDR was below 0.01 and the log2 fold change was above 5 up to day 15. Each bulk clonotype was labeled CD4 or CD8 based on which sequenced repertoire, CD4 or CD8, contained the clonotype at higher abundance. TCRdb itself trimmed the public reads at Q25 with fastp, ran MiXCR and retained productive beta chains. Rows are unified per CDR3 protein, each entry keeping the most common DNA and genes. These V and J calls rely on TCRdb rather than the paper's analysis. Within this sample are approximately 300,000 distinct CDR3 sequences, with roughly 7% of them counted one time only. Of the sample, 15% to 20% is held by the ten largest clones.

The intended sense of this specimen's treatment or condition label: live attenuated yellow fever vaccine strain. At every blood-draw timepoint, two biological replicates of bulk PBMCs were collected. PBMCs were isolated from peripheral blood using a standard Ficoll-Paque protocol. RNA was extracted with TriZol from bulk PBMCs, CD4 and CD8 fractions, and dextramer-positive and dextramer-negative fractions. This entry belongs to a study of T cells after yellow fever vaccination (dated by TCRdb to 2018 to 2020). Notes on the research overall: The SMART-Seq v4 Ultra Low Input RNA kit was used to prepare libraries from fractions with low cell numbers. To follow T-cell clones before and after both primary and booster YFV17D yellow fever vaccination, bulk TCR alpha and beta repertoires underwent longitudinal sequencing. Two healthy male donors, one aged 18 to 29 and one aged 30 to 40 years, were included in the cohort. Bulk PBMC replicates and cell subsets were isolated from blood drawn at multiple timepoints before and after both primary and secondary immunization. General findings and caveats noted by the study authors: FACS-sorted repertoires could contain abundant contaminating clonotypes from the bulk population, so computational filtering was required. Compared with the primary T-cell response, the secondary T-cell response was faster but weaker, reaching its peak on day 5 rather than on day 15. The study included only a couple of donors, which limits how far the findings can be generalized. A small share of clonotypes occurred in both CD4 and CD8 compartments, likely arising from convergent recombination. Most clones expanded after primary vaccination were re-detected after the booster (almost 98% of CD4 and roughly 85% of CD8), suggesting broad memory maintenance.

The CDR3 covers 14 residues, taking in both the cysteine and the phenylalanine. Of all the DNA, just the CDR3 is kept, 42 bases in frame from base 1. After removal of 5 bases from V and 3 bases from J, the junction retains 5 bases not matched to a gene. Specimen: PBMCs, collected about 49 days after the first yellow fever vaccination. The V and J segments used are TRBV12-3 or TRBV12-4 and TRBJ2-5, with 8 bases in between that match TRBD1. This clonotype was obtained from a man aged 18 to 29 who received the YFV17D yellow fever vaccine. CDR3 sequence: CASSTLDREETQYF. The DNA is TGTGCCAGCAGTACTTTGGACAGGGAAGAGACCCAGTACTTC.